This record concerns one T cell receptor (beta chain) sequence. This specimen belongs to a study of cytomegalovirus exposure and HLA in healthy donors. PCR amplification relied on 60 Vbeta primers (plus 13 Jbeta primers). Sequencing was performed with immunoSEQ multiplex PCR; in TCRdb, only in-frame clones are kept and a portion is missing. This table lists around 50,000 clones. CDR3 length: 17 residues. Germline CDR1 is SQVTM and CDR2 is ANQGSEA. Trimming cost V 6 bases and J 2 bases; bases outside gene matches: 16. Sample: PBMCs. The rearrangement links TRBV29-1 to TRBJ2-5; 9 bases are shared with TRBD1. The receptor's source is a female donor in good health and CMV-seronegative. CDR3 in amino acids: CSVQGGTGKEGQETQYF. For the CDR3, the DNA is TGCAGCGTCCAAGGGGGGACAGGGAAAGAAGGTCAAGAGACCCAGTACTTC. The entire variable domain, with the rest obtained from reference TRBV29-1 and TRBJ2-5, is as follows: SAVISQKPSRDICQRGTSLTIQCQVDSQVTMMFWYRQQPGQSLTLIATANQGSEATYESGFVIDKFPISRPNLTFSTLTVSNMSPEDSSIYLCSVQGGTGKEGQETQYFGPGTRLLVL.